Listed below are T cell receptor beta chains from one sample, sequenced in a study of naive and memory T cell subsets. TCRdb recomputed calls from the UMI-ligation and nested PCR reads with MiXCR, one row per CDR3 protein. Here the sample spans about 85,000 distinct CDR3 sequences, under 15% being singletons. Sequencing was carried out using central memory CD4+ T cells from blood. Receptors were obtained from a human donor in good health. Both conserved end residues are part of each CDR3. Fields, in order: clone size, J gene, D gene, V gene, CDR3 DNA, CDR3 protein. D genes are given only for firm matches. Clone sizes are given selectively: once, few, many, or a class where the clone is expanded.

few | TRBJ2-5 | TRBD2 | TRBV7-2 | TGTGCCAGCAGCTTAAGAAGCGGGGGAGGAGGAGAGACCCAGTACTTC | CASSLRSGGGGETQYF
few | TRBJ1-1 | TRBD1 | TRBV27 | TGTGCCAGCAGTTTACAGGGGGCGCGCACTGAAGCTTTCTTT | CASSLQGARTEAFF
few | TRBJ1-6 | . | TRBV5-1 | TGCGCCAGCAGCCAAACAGGAACCTATAATTCACCCCTCCACTTT | CASSQTGTYNSPLHF
. | TRBJ1-5 | . | TRBV29-1 | TGCAGCGTAGGAACGAATAGCAATCAGCCCCAGCATTTT | CSVGTNSNQPQHF
. | TRBJ1-1 | . | TRBV14 | TGTGCCAGCAGCCTCCGAACCCGGGGAGGTGAAGCTTTCTTT | CASSLRTRGGEAFF
. | TRBJ2-3 | TRBD2 | TRBV3-1 | TGTGCCAGCAGCCAAAAGTCTAGCGGGAGGTTCACAGATACGCAGTATTTT | CASSQKSSGRFTDTQYF
few | TRBJ2-1 | . | TRBV4-1 | TGCGCCAGCAGCCCACGGCCCCCGGATAATGAGCAGTTCTTC | CASSPRPPDNEQFF
. | TRBJ1-3 | . | TRBV20-1 | TGCAGTGCTCAGAGGTCAGGAAGTGGAAACACCATATATTTT | CSAQRSGSGNTIYF
many | TRBJ2-6 | . | TRBV7-2 | TGTGCCAGCAGCTTAATGGTTTCTGGGGCCAACGTCCTGACTTTC | CASSLMVSGANVLTF
. | TRBJ2-5 | . | TRBV5-1 | TGCGCCAGCAGCGGCGACATGGAGACCCAGTACTTC | CASSGDMETQYF
. | TRBJ2-6 | TRBD2 | TRBV7-9 | TGTGCCAGCAGCTTAGTAAATCTAGCGGGCCGAAGCTCTGGGGCCAACGTCCTGACTTTC | CASSLVNLAGRSSGANVLTF
few | TRBJ2-3 | . | TRBV5-4 | TGTGCCAGCAGCTTGGTCTTTAGCACAGATACGCAGTATTTT | CASSLVFSTDTQYF
many | TRBJ1-1 | . | TRBV29-1 | TGCAGCGTACAGACAGGAACTTTTACTGGAGCTTTCTTT | CSVQTGTFTGAFF
few | TRBJ1-4 | . | TRBV20-1 | TGCAGTGCTTTGGGAGCCTCAGGGTCGGGTAATGAAAAACTGTTTTTT | CSALGASGSGNEKLFF
. | TRBJ2-2 | . | TRBV12-3/TRBV12-4 | TGTGCCAGCAGTCCCGTCGCCCCCGGGGAGCTGTTTTTT | CASSPVAPGELFF
few | TRBJ2-7 | . | TRBV30 | TGTGCCTGGACGCCAGGAGTATTGGGCGAGCAGTACTTC | CAWTPGVLGEQYF
few | TRBJ1-1 | . | TRBV4-2 | TGTGCCAGCAGCCAAGATATCCTGAACACTGAAGCTTTCTTT | CASSQDILNTEAFF
. | TRBJ1-5 | . | TRBV12-3/TRBV12-4 | TGTGCCAGCAGTTTCATGCGAGGCAATCAGCCCCAGCATTTT | CASSFMRGNQPQHF
. | TRBJ1-5 | TRBD1 | TRBV6-1 | TGTGCCAGCAGACTGGACAGGTCCAATCAGCCCCAGCATTTT | CASRLDRSNQPQHF
. | TRBJ2-1 | . | TRBV2 | TGTGCCAGCCGGGGGTTTAAGGGGGACGCTGAGCAGTTCTTC | CASRGFKGDAEQFF
few | TRBJ1-1 | . | TRBV12-3/TRBV12-4 | TGTGCCAGCAGTTTATCGCACCAAGGCACGACTTTCTTT | CASSLSHQGTTFF
few | TRBJ2-7 | . | TRBV4-1 | TGCGCCAGCAGCCCTGGGATGGGAACTCAGAATCGGGAGCAGTACTTC | CASSPGMGTQNREQYF
few | TRBJ2-7 | TRBD2 | TRBV29-1 | TGCAGCGTTGAAGCTTCGAGGGAGGATCCTAGCGGACGAGTCTACGAGCAGTACTTC | CSVEASREDPSGRVYEQYF
many | TRBJ2-5 | . | TRBV5-1 | TGCGCCAGCAGCTTGTCTCCGGAGGGGAGGACGACCCAGTACTTC | CASSLSPEGRTTQYF
. | TRBJ2-3 | . | TRBV7-2 | TGTGCCAGCAGCAAGGGGTTCGGCACAGATACGCAGTATTTT | CASSKGFGTDTQYF
many | TRBJ2-4 | . | TRBV20-1 | TGCAGTGCTAGTCATGGGACAGCCAAAAACATTCAGTACTTC | CSASHGTAKNIQYF
many | TRBJ2-3 | TRBD2 | TRBV6-1 | TGTGCCGGCCGAGGGCTAGCGGCTAGCACAGATACGCAGTATTTT | CAGRGLAASTDTQYF
. | TRBJ1-1 | . | TRBV12-3/TRBV12-4 | TGTGCCAGCAGTTTAGGTCGGAGGGGTAACACTGAAGCTTTCTTT | CASSLGRRGNTEAFF
many | TRBJ2-1 | . | TRBV10-3 | TGTGCCATCAGTGAGCCTAGCCTCGTCAGAGGTAACAATGAGCAGTTCTTC | CAISEPSLVRGNNEQFF
few | TRBJ2-1 | . | TRBV7-2 | TGTGCCAGCAGCTTAGCTAGCGTAAGCTCCTACAATGAGCAGTTCTTC | CASSLASVSSYNEQFF
. | TRBJ2-7 | . | TRBV3-1 | TGTGCCAGCAGCCAAGAAGTTGCTAACAGGCCCTACGAGCAGTACTTC | CASSQEVANRPYEQYF
. | TRBJ2-3 | . | TRBV11-2 | TGTGCCAGCAGCTTAACTTCTATAGTCTATCCGGGACGGAAAAGCTCTAGCACAGATACGCAGTATTTT | CASSLTSIVYPGRKSSSTDTQYF
few | TRBJ2-4 | . | TRBV4-2 | TGTGCCAGCAGCCCCGAACTTGTCCAAAACATTCAGTACTTC | CASSPELVQNIQYF
. | TRBJ1-5 | TRBD1 | TRBV5-6 | TGTGCCAGCAGCCGGAAACTCGGACAGGTCAATCAGCCCCAGCATTTT | CASSRKLGQVNQPQHF
. | TRBJ2-2 | TRBD2 | TRBV7-9 | TGTGCCAGCAGCTCCCCCCGGACTAGCGGCACCGGGGAGCTGTTTTTT | CASSSPRTSGTGELFF
few | TRBJ1-5 | . | TRBV4-1 | TGCGCCAGCAGCCGACTCGCGCAACTAAATCAGCCCCAGCATTTT | CASSRLAQLNQPQHF
. | TRBJ1-1 | . | TRBV3-1 | TGTGCCAGCAGCGATGCGGGGAGGGTGAACACTGAAGCTTTCTTT | CASSDAGRVNTEAFF